Shown below are 21 T cell receptor beta chains from a single sample sequenced in a study of beta chain features in type 1 diabetes. Reverse transcribing all isolated RNA meant expressed TCRB transcripts were sequenced. Clones were sequenced by immunoSEQ multiplex PCR, and TCRdb holds only the in-frame ones, with some missing. The sample lists around 300,000 clones; about 8.5% were seen once. The sample comprised central memory CD4+ T cells from blood. The receptor source for this set is a woman aged 18-29 years in good health.

This clone was observed a handful of times. The rearrangement joins TRBV10-3 to TRBJ1-6; no reliable D call. V lost 0 bases to trimming and J lost 7 bases, with 10 bases between them. This CDR3 is built from 15 residues. CDR1 and CDR2 (germline): ENHRY, SYGVKD. The DNA for the CDR3 is TGTGCCATCAGTGAGTCCGGCAGGCGAAATTCACCCCTCCACTTT. It is translated as CAISESGRRNSPLHF.

The chain has TRBV7-8 and TRBJ2-3, with 8 bases fitting TRBD2. CDR3 size: 17 residues. V shed 4 bases, J shed 3 bases, and the junction held 12 bases outside the gene matches. Germline V CDR1 and CDR2: SGHVS, FQNEAQ. CDR3 DNA sequence: TGTGCCAGCAGCTCAAACGCACCGGGACTAGGGACAGATACGCAGTATTTT. Translation: CASSSNAPGLGTDTQYF.

The J gene is TRBJ1-4, the V gene TRBV28, with a possible D match to TRBD1 (5 bases). Trimming left V 2 bases short and J 8 bases short, with 12 bases between. CDR1 MDHEN and CDR2 SYDVKM come from the germline V gene. CDR3 size: 14 residues. This CDR3 reads CASSLGGTAEKLFF. The CDR3 coding sequence is TGTGCCAGCAGTTTAGGGGGTACGGCGGAAAAACTGTTTTTT. Combining the CDR3 with reference TRBV28 and TRBJ1-4 gives the whole variable domain DVKVTQSSRYLVKRTGEKVFLECVQDMDHENMFWYRQDPGLGLRLIYFSYDVKMKEKGDIPEGYSVSREKKERFSLILESASTNQTSMYLCASSLGGTAEKLFFGSGTQLSVL.

This clone was counted a few times. V is TRBV2 and J is TRBJ1-4; 9 nucleotides line up with TRBD1. The germline CDR1 and CDR2 sequences are SNHLY and FYNNEI. The trim removed 6 bases at V and 5 bases at J, leaving 7 bases unmatched. The CDR3 loop spans 15 amino acids. The DNA for the CDR3 is TGTGCCAGCAGGGGACAGGGAGCCCGGAATGAAAAACTGTTTTTT. This encodes CASRGQGARNEKLFF.

This clone was observed a handful of times. CDR3 in amino acids: CASRPRERRNTEAFF. The CDR3 DNA reads as TGTGCCAGTAGGCCCCGCGAGCGAAGGAACACTGAAGCTTTCTTT. This chain connects TRBV19 to TRBJ1-1; no clear D. Germline assignment: CDR1 LNHDA and CDR2 SQIVND (reference sequence). CDR3 length: 15 amino acids. V shed 6 bases and J shed 1 base, with 15 bases lying between them.

The rearrangement joins TRBV18 to TRBJ2-3, with D perhaps given as TRBD1 or TRBD2 (6 bases each). V lost 8 bases, J lost 4 bases, and 13 bases lay in between. The CDR3 length is 13 residues. The V gene's germline CDR1 is KGHSH and CDR2 LQKENI. DNA of the CDR3: TGTGCCAGCCACTTAGGGGGGTCAGATACGCAGTATTTT. This translates into CASHLGGSDTQYF.

This clone has at least ten counts. V usage is TRBV27 and J usage is TRBJ1-2, with D possibly being TRBD1 (5 bases). V shed 6 bases and J shed 0 bases, with 14 bases lying between them. The CDR3 spans 15 residues. In germline, CDR1 is MNHEY, CDR2 SMNVEV (reference sequence). The CDR3 DNA follows: TGTGCCAGCAGCTTAAGGGACGGAACTAACTATGGCTACACCTTC. This sequence encodes CASSLRDGTNYGYTF.

The rearrangement joins TRBV11-1 to TRBJ2-3; TRBD2 matches 11 bases. The germline V gene has CDR1 SGHAT and CDR2 FQDESV (reference sequence). The CDR3 loop spans 17 amino acids. The J segment lost 3 bases and the V segment lost 3 bases, leaving 8 bases of the junction unmatched. This chain's CDR3 is CASSLTPSSGGTDTQYF. The CDR3 bases are TGTGCCAGCAGCTTGACTCCCTCTAGCGGGGGGACAGATACGCAGTATTTT. The full variable domain, in which reference TRBV11-1 and TRBJ2-3 provide the parts outside the CDR3, is EAEVAQSPRYKITEKSQAVAFWCDPISGHATLYWYRQILGQGPELLVQFQDESVVDDSQLPKDRFSAERLKGVDSTLKIQPAELGDSAMYLCASSLTPSSGGTDTQYFGPGTRLTVL.

This clone has just one count. The CDR3 reads CASSRDGNTDTQYF. In nucleotides, the CDR3 is TGTGCCAGCAGCCGGGACGGCAACACAGATACGCAGTATTTT. This chain links TRBV7-8 with TRBJ2-3, with D possibly called TRBD1 or TRBD2 (5 bases each). The germline CDR1 and CDR2 sequences are SGHVS and FQNEAQ. Trimming removed 5 bases at V and 2 bases at J, with 11 bases between. CDR3 size: 14 residues.

This clone was seen at least ten times. The V and J genes are TRBV2 and TRBJ1-5, with D maybe TRBD1 (5 bases). The germline CDR1 and CDR2 sequences are SNHLY and FYNNEI. The ends were cut back, 2 bases at V and 3 bases at J, with 14 bases in the middle. The CDR3 totals 16 residues. The CDR3: CASSEYPGTLNQPQHF. The CDR3 DNA follows: TGTGCCAGCAGTGAATACCCGGGGACCCTCAATCAGCCCCAGCATTTT.

This clone showed up just a few times. The chain recombines TRBV5-1 with TRBJ1-5; the D is unclear. The V end lost 0 bases, the J end lost 0 bases, and 7 bases lay between the germline ends. The CDR3 contains 15 residues. Germline loops: CDR1 SGHRS, CDR2 YFSETQ. The DNA of the CDR3 is TGCGCCAGCAGCTTGGTCCGAGATAGCAATCAGCCCCAGCATTTT. Amino acids: CASSLVRDSNQPQHF.

This clone was detected only a few times. This chain joins TRBV30 and TRBJ1-1; no definite D call. The CDR3 covers 13 residues. The germline gives CDR1 GTSNPN, CDR2 SVGIG (reference sequence). Trimming removed 4 bases from V and 1 base from J, with 10 bases in between. The CDR3 sequence: CAWTGVANTEAFF. In nucleotides, the CDR3 is TGTGCCTGGACGGGCGTCGCGAACACTGAAGCTTTCTTT.

In its sample, this clone was seen a few times. The rearrangement joins TRBV28 to TRBJ1-5; D is ambiguous. This CDR3 is 14 amino acids long. Germline V lookup: CDR1 MDHEN, CDR2 SYDVKM. Trimming removed 6 bases from V and 4 bases from J, with 13 bases in between. The CDR3 spells CASSRAVWNQPQHF. The CDR3 bases are TGTGCCAGCAGCAGAGCGGTTTGGAATCAGCCCCAGCATTTT. Variable domain in full (rest from reference TRBV28 and TRBJ1-5): DVKVTQSSRYLVKRTGEKVFLECVQDMDHENMFWYRQDPGLGLRLIYFSYDVKMKEKGDIPEGYSVSREKKERFSLILESASTNQTSMYLCASSRAVWNQPQHFGDGTRLSIL.

Many counts were recorded for this clone. CDR3 nucleotide sequence: TGTGCCAGCAGCGGTGGACCGTTAAACACTGAAGCTTTCTTT. The encoded protein is CASSGGPLNTEAFF. The genes are TRBV5-6 and TRBJ1-1; the D is unclear. The CDR3 consists of 14 residues. The germline V gene has CDR1 SGHDT and CDR2 YYEEEE. Trimming removed 4 bases at V and 2 bases at J, with 12 bases between.

This clone was found a few times. V usage is TRBV6-5 and J usage is TRBJ1-4; the D gene is possibly TRBD1 (5 bases). From germline, CDR1 is MNHEY and CDR2 SVGAGI. Trimming removed 7 bases from V and 8 bases from J, with 14 bases in between. The CDR3 runs to 13 residues. The DNA for the CDR3 is TGTGCCAGCAAGACTTTATGGGGGGAAAAACTGTTTTTT. It codes for CASKTLWGEKLFF.

This chain connects TRBV9 to TRBJ2-2; TRBD1 might be the D (5 bases). Trimming pared 3 bases from V and 4 bases from J, leaving 13 bases between. This CDR3 spans 15 amino acids. Germline V lookup: CDR1 SGDLS, CDR2 YYNGEE. The CDR3 here is CASSGNRSPTGELFF. The DNA of the CDR3 is TGTGCCAGCAGCGGAAACAGGAGCCCCACCGGGGAGCTGTTTTTT.

This clone was counted a few times. This chain uses TRBV6-6 with TRBJ2-1, with a tentative D call TRBD1 (5 bases). The CDR3 totals 16 residues. The germline V gene encodes CDR1 MNHNY and CDR2 SVGAGI (reference sequence). The V end was cut by 0 bases, the J end by 0 bases, with 9 bases between. CDR3 loop: CASSYSWTRSYNEQFF. Written as DNA, the CDR3 is TGTGCCAGCAGTTACTCGTGGACACGCTCCTACAATGAGCAGTTCTTC.

The genes are TRBV9 and TRBJ2-3; D tentatively fits TRBD1 or TRBD2 (5 bases each). The V gene's germline CDR1 is SGDLS and CDR2 YYNGEE. The CDR3 has 14 amino acids. Trimming shortened V by 4 bases and J by 1 base, and 10 bases separated the two germline ends. CDR3 loop: CASSPGPGTDTQYF. For the CDR3, the DNA is TGTGCCAGCAGCCCGGGACCGGGCACAGATACGCAGTATTTT. Combining the CDR3 with reference TRBV9 and TRBJ2-3 gives the whole variable domain DSGVTQTPKHLITATGQRVTLRCSPRSGDLSVYWYQQSLDQGLQFLIQYYNGEERAKGNILERFSAQQFPDLHSELNLSSLELGDSALYFCASSPGPGTDTQYFGPGTRLTVL.

The genes are TRBV7-2 and TRBJ2-7, with a tentative D call TRBD2 (5 bases). This CDR3 contains 17 residues. Trimming took 1 base from V and 0 from J, leaving 16 bases between them. CDR1 and CDR2 (germline): SGHTA, FQGNSA. The CDR3 DNA is TGTGCCAGCAGCTTAGGTTTTAGCGCACTCTCCTCCTACGAGCAGTACTTC. Translating it yields CASSLGFSALSSYEQYF. Filled out from reference TRBV7-2 and TRBJ2-7, the complete variable domain reads GAGVSQSPSNKVTEKGKDVELRCDPISGHTALYWYRQSLGQGLEFLIYFQGNSAPDKSGLPSDRFSAERTGGSVSTLTIQRTQQEDSAVYLCASSLGFSALSSYEQYFGPGTRLTVT.

This clone was seen a handful of times. The germline gene is not matched at one end of the junction; a read error may be the cause. The rearrangement links TRBV5-4 to TRBJ2-2; D gene uncertain. This CDR3 is built from 17 residues. Germline CDR1 SGHNT, CDR2 YYREEE (reference sequence). CDR3: CASSQGVSPRSIGELFF. The CDR3 DNA reads as TGCGCCAGCAGCCAAGGTGTATCACCGCGAAGTATCGGGGAGCTGTTTTTT.

The J gene is TRBJ2-7, the V gene TRBV15; D is undetermined. The CDR3 has 14 residues. Germline CDR1 and CDR2: LNHNV and YYDKDF (reference sequence). V lost 0 bases and J lost 4, with 10 bases in between. In DNA, the CDR3 is TGTGCCACCAGCAGAGAGGGCGGAACTTACGAGCAGTACTTC. Its translation is CATSREGGTYEQYF.